These 4 T cell receptor beta chains came from one sample sequenced in a study of shared clonotypes between healthy human individuals. Repertoires were generated with immunoSEQ multiplex PCR, while TCRdb's copy carries only in-frame clones and drops some. The sample lists around 300,000 clones, 80% to 90% occurring once. The material sequenced was memory CD8+ T cells sorted from blood. Documented subset: CD45RO+ cells pooled with CCR7-negative TemRA cells. The receptors were gathered from a man aged 18 to 29 in good health.

The V and J genes are TRBV4-1 and TRBJ2-7; 8 bases are a match to TRBD2. The CDR3 spans 16 residues. In germline, CDR1 is MGHRA, CDR2 YSYEKL. V lost 0 bases and J lost 1; bases outside the gene matches: 5. The CDR3 loop is CASSQDSGEQSYEQYF. CDR3 nucleotides: TGCGCCAGCAGCCAAGATAGCGGGGAACAGTCCTACGAGCAGTACTTC.

The chain joins TRBV7-9 to TRBJ2-7; D may correspond to TRBD1 or TRBD2 (5 bases each). The germline V gene encodes CDR1 SEHNR and CDR2 FQNEAQ (reference sequence). Trimming pared 1 base from V and 4 bases from J, leaving 17 bases between. This CDR3 spans 16 amino acids. The DNA for the CDR3 is TGTGCCAGCAGCTTAGGGGTAACGGGGCCGGATTACGAGCAGTACTTC. Translation: CASSLGVTGPDYEQYF.

With respect to this clone: The sample holds other DNA sequences that translate to the same CDR3. The CDR3 loop reads CAWSVGSGGTDTQYF. The CDR3 DNA reads TGTGCCTGGAGTGTGGGTAGCGGGGGCACAGATACGCAGTATTTT. The chain has TRBV30 and TRBJ2-3; 8 bases are a match to TRBD2. Germline V gene sequence: CDR1 GTSNPN, CDR2 SVGIG (reference sequence). Unmatched junction bases numbered 3, after V lost 0 bases and J lost 1 base. The CDR3 sequence is 15 residues long. The entire variable domain, with the rest obtained from reference TRBV30 and TRBJ2-3, is as follows: SQTIHQWPATLVQPVGSPLSLECTVEGTSNPNLYWYRQAAGRGLQLLFYSVGIGQISSEVPQNLSASRPQDRQFILSSKKLLLSDSGFYLCAWSVGSGGTDTQYFGPGTRLTVL.

This chain links TRBV6-1 with TRBJ1-4; a weak D match, TRBD1 (6 bases). This CDR3 region has 14 residues. Germline V gives CDR1 MNHNS, CDR2 SASEGT. V lost 3 bases to trimming and J lost 7 bases, with 12 bases between them. The CDR3, as DNA: TGTGCCAGCAGTGAGCTGGGGGGCGGTGAAAAACTGTTTTTT. Residues: CASSELGGGEKLFF.